These 8 T cell receptor beta chains were all obtained from the same sample, sequenced in a study of CD8+CD57+ T cells in acquired aplastic anemia (dated by TCRdb to the late 2010s). TCRdb lists the instrument as Illumina HiSeq 2000. Profiling of TCR beta VDJ combinations and CDR3 sequences used genomic DNA as the template. In-frame beta chains were kept once TCRdb had trimmed the public reads at Q25 with fastp and called clones with MiXCR. One record per CDR3 amino acid sequence lists the most common genes and DNA. This sample holds 40,000 to 45,000 distinct CDR3 sequences; about 70% were observed only once. The ten largest clones take up around a quarter of the sample. The specimen was sorted CD4+, CD8+, or CD8+CD57+ T cells (not recorded which) from PBMCs. The origin of the receptors is a human donor in good health, serving as a control.

The chain employs TRBV7-3 and TRBJ1-6; D not resolved. CDR3 length equals 15 residues. The germline V and J ends were trimmed by 0 bases and 14 bases, with 17 bases remaining between them. Germline CDR1 and CDR2: SGHTA and FQGTGA. The CDR3: CASSLTSGAGSTLHF. The CDR3 DNA reads as TGTGCCAGCAGCTTAACGTCAGGCGCGGGATCCACCCTCCACTTT. Looking up the rest from reference TRBV7-3 and TRBJ1-6 gives the full variable domain: GAGVSQTPSNKVTEKGKYVELRCDPISGHTALYWYRQSLGQGPEFLIYFQGTGAADDSGLPNDRFFAVRPEGSVSTLKIQRTERGDSAVYLCASSLTSGAGSTLHFGNGTRLTVT.

The rearrangement joins TRBV9 to TRBJ2-5; TRBD1 matches 9 bases. The V segment lost 3 bases and the J segment 4 bases; nucleotides outside the gene matches: 10. CDR3 length: 16 residues. CDR1 and CDR2 (germline): SGDLS, YYNGEE. The CDR3 coding sequence is TGTGCCAGCAGCGCAAGGGGTGGGGGACAGGGAGAGACCCAGTACTTC. Its translation is CASSARGGGQGETQYF.

This chain links TRBV25-1 with TRBJ1-3; 9 bases are a match to TRBD1. Trimming took 3 bases from V and 6 from J; bases not matched to a gene: 6. CDR1 and CDR2 from the germline V gene are MGHDK and SYGVNS. This CDR3 spans 15 amino acids. The CDR3 sequence is CASSDPQGAENTIYF. For the CDR3, the DNA is TGTGCCAGCAGTGACCCACAGGGGGCGGAAAACACCATATATTTT.

This clonotype was observed a single time. The rearrangement joins TRBV29-1 to TRBJ2-3; maybe TRBD1 (5 bases). V was cut by 5 bases and J by 0 bases, with 12 bases left in between. CDR1 and CDR2 from the germline V gene are SQVTM and ANQGSEA. CDR3 length: 14 amino acids. The CDR3 nucleotides are TGCAGCGTTCACTCGACAGCTAGCACAGATACGCAGTATTTT. Its protein product is CSVHSTASTDTQYF.

The gene calls are TRBV2 and TRBJ2-2; D might be TRBD2 (6 bases). CDR3 length: 14 amino acids. Germline values: CDR1 SNHLY, CDR2 FYNNEI. In nucleotides, the CDR3 is TGTGCAACCAAAGGAGGGGCGAACACCGGGGAGCTGTTTTTT. Amino acids: CATKGGANTGELFF.

This clonotype was detected only once. At one end, the junction sequence differs from germline, possibly due to a read error. The chain uses TRBV29-1 and TRBJ2-7; TRBD1 matches at 8 bases. This CDR3 contains 12 residues. The germline gives CDR1 SQVTM, CDR2 ANQGSEA. CDR3 coding DNA: TGCGGCGTTGCCGACAGGGGATACGAGCAGTACTTC. The encoded protein is CGVADRGYEQYF.

There are many counts of this clonotype. The rearrangement uses TRBV4-1 and TRBJ2-3, with D unclear. From germline, CDR1 is MGHRA and CDR2 YSYEKL. This CDR3 has 13 residues. Trimming shortened V by 1 base and J by 6 bases, and 8 bases separated the two germline ends. CDR3: CASSQVMEDTQYF. The DNA of the CDR3 is TGCGCCAGCAGCCAAGTCATGGAGGATACGCAGTATTTT.

The chain is built from TRBV24-1 and TRBJ2-7; TRBD2 matches 7 bases. Trimming at V came to 5 bases and at J to 8 bases, leaving 8 bases not matched to a gene. This CDR3 spans 13 amino acids. From germline, CDR1 is KGHDR and CDR2 SFDVKD. The CDR3 DNA sequence: TGTGCCACCAGTGGTCTAGCGGAAACTCAGCAGTACTTC. Its translation is CATSGLAETQQYF.